Listed here is a single TCR beta chain. Its antigen is unknown. Germline loops: CDR1 MNHEY, CDR2 SVGAGI. The CDR3 spans 13 residues. After removal of 5 bases from V and 8 bases from J, the junction contained 6 bases not matched to a gene. Clones were read by immunoSEQ multiplex PCR, and TCRdb kept only the in-frame ones, dropping some. The table includes 3,500 to 4,000 clones, around 94% detected once. These data belong to a study of chemoradiotherapy in HPV16-positive cancers. Study-wide points: Functional assays defining HPV-specific T cells used only a couple of HPV16-positive patients.

This chain links TRBV6-5 with TRBJ1-3; 7 positions agree with TRBD1. Sample collection occurred from a patient who underwent chemoradiotherapy. The receptor comes from a human donor with HPV-associated anogenital cancer. The CDR3: CASSTNRGYTIYF. The CDR3 region has the DNA TGTGCCAGCAGTACGAACAGGGGTTACACCATATATTTT.